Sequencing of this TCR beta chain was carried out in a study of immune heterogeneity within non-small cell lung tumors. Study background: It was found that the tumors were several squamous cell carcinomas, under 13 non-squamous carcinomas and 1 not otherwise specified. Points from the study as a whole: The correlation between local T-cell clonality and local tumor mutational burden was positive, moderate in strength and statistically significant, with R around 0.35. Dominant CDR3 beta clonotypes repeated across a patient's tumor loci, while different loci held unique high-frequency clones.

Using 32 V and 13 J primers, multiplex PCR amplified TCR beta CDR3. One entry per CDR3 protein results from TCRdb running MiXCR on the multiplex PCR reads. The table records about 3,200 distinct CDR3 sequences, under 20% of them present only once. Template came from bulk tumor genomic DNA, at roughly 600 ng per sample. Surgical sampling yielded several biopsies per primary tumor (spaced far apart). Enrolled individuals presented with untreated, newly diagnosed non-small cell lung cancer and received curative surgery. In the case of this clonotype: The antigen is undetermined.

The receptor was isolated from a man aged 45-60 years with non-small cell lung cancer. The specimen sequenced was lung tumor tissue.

The CDR3 region is CASSLVLGAGANVLTF. DNA for the CDR3: TGCGCCAGCAGCTTAGTTCTAGGGGCTGGGGCCAACGTCCTGACTTTC. This chain connects TRBV5-1 to TRBJ2-6; tentatively, D is TRBD1 (5 bases). CDR1 is SGHRS, CDR2 YFSETQ, per germline. The CDR3 is 16 amino acids. Trimming removed 2 bases from V and 2 bases from J, with 11 bases in between.